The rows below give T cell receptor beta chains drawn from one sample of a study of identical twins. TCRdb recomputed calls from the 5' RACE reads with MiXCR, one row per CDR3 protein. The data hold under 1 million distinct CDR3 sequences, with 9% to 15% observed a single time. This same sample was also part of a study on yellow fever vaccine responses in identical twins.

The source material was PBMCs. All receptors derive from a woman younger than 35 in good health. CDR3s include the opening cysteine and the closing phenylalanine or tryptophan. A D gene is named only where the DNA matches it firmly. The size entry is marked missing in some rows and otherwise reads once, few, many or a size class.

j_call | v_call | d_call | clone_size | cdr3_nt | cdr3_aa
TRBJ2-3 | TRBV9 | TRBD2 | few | TGTGCCAGCAGCGCTAGCGGGGGGGCCAGAGATACGCAGTATTTT | CASSASGGARDTQYF
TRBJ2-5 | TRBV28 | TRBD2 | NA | TGTGCCAGCAGCTACGGACTAGCAGGGATGGAGACCCAGTACTTC | CASSYGLAGMETQYF
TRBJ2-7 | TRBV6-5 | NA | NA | TGTGCCAGCAGTTACTCGAGAGCGGCAATCTACGAGCAGTACTTC | CASSYSRAAIYEQYF
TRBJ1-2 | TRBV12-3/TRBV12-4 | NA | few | TGTGCCAGCAGTTTGGGAAGGGGTCGACTTGGCTACACCTTC | CASSLGRGRLGYTF
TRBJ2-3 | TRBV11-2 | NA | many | TGTGCCAGCAGCTTTCTCGGCTTCAGCACAGATACGCAGTATTTT | CASSFLGFSTDTQYF
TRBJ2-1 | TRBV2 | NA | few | TGTGCCAGCTCCTCGGGGATGGGGGGCGGGTACAATGAGCAGTTCTTC | CASSSGMGGGYNEQFF
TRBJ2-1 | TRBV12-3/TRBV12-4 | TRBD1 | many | TGTGCCAGCACCCCGACAGGGGGCAATGAGCAGTTCTTC | CASTPTGGNEQFF
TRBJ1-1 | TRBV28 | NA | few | TGTGCCAGCAGTACCCCGGACAGTTACACTGAAGCTTTCTTT | CASSTPDSYTEAFF
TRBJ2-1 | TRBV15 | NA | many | TGTGCCACCAGCAGAGATCGGAGCTACAATGAGCAGTTCTTC | CATSRDRSYNEQFF
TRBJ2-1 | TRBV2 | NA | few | TGTGCCTCGGGACAAAACAGCTACAATGAGCAGTTCTTC | CASGQNSYNEQFF
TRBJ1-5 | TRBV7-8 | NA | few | TGTGCCAGCAGCCCCAGGACAGTAAGCAATCAGCCCCAGCATTTT | CASSPRTVSNQPQHF
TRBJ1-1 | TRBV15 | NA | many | TGTGCCACCAGCGTAGGGAACACTGAAGCTTTCTTT | CATSVGNTEAFF
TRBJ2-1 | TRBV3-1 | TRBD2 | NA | TGTGCCAGCAGCCATTTAGCGGGAGAAGGGAATGAGCAGTTCTTC | CASSHLAGEGNEQFF
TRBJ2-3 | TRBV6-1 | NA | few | TGTGCCAGCAGAGAAATCAGGGGAGATACGCAGTATTTT | CASREIRGDTQYF
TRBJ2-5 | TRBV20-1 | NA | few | TGCAGTGCTAGAGATACCGGACAGAAAGAGACCCAGTACTTC | CSARDTGQKETQYF
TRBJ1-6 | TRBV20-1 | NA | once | TGCAGTGCCACCGGGAGCGCTAACAATTCACCCCTCCACTTT | CSATGSANNSPLHF
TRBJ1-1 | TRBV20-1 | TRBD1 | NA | TGCAGTGCTAGAGAGGGCAGGGGGCGGCACACTGAAGCTTTCTTT | CSAREGRGRHTEAFF
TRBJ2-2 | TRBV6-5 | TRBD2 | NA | TGTGCCAGCAGTTGGGCTAGCGGGAGCCCCGGGGAGCTGTTTTTT | CASSWASGSPGELFF
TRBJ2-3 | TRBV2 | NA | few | TGTGCCAGCATCCAAGGGATACAGACTAGCACAGATACGCAGTATTTT | CASIQGIQTSTDTQYF
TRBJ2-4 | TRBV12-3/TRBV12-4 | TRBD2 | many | TGTGCCAGCAGTCGAGGACTAGGAGCCAAAAACATTCAGTACTTC | CASSRGLGAKNIQYF
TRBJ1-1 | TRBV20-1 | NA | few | TGCAGTGGAGGGGTTGCTTTCTTT | CSGGVAFF
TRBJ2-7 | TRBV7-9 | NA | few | TGTGCCAGCAGCTTCCCTTTAGTCTCCTACGAGCAGTACTTC | CASSFPLVSYEQYF
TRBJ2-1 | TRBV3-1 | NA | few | TGTGCCAGCAAGGTTGCCTCCTACAATGAGCAGTTCTTC | CASKVASYNEQFF